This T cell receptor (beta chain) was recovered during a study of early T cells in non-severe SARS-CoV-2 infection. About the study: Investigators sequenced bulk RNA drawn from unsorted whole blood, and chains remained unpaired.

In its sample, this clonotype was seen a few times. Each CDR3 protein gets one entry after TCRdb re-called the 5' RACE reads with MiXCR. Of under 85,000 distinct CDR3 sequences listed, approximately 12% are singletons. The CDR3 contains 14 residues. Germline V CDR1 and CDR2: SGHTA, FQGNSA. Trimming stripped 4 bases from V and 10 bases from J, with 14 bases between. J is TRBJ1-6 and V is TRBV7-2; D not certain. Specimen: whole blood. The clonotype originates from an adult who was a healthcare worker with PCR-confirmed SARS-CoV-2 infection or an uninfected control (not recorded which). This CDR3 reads CASSSLGSSSPLHF. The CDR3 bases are TGTGCCAGCAGCTCATTGGGGTCGTCCTCACCCCTCCACTTT.